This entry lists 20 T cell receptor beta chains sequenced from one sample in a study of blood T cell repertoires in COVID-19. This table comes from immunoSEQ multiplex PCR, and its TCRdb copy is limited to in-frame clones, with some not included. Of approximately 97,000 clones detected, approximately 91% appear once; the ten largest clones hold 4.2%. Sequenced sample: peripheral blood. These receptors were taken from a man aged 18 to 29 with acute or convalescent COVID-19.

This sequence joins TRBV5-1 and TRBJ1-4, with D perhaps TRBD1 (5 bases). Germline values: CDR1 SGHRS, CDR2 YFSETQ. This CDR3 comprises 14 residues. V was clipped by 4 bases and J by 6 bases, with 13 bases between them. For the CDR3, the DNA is TGCGCCAGCAGCCTGGGTCGGGGGGATGAAAAACTGTTTTTT. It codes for CASSLGRGDEKLFF. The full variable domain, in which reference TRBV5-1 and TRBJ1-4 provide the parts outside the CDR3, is KAGVTQTPRYLIKTRGQQVTLSCSPISGHRSVSWYQQTPGQGLQFLFEYFSETQRNKGNFPGRFSGRQFSNSRSEMNVSTLELGDSALYLCASSLGRGDEKLFFGSGTQLSVL.

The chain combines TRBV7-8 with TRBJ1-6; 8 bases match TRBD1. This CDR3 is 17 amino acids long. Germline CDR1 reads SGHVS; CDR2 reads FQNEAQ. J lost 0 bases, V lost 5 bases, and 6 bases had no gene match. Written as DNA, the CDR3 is TGTGCCAGCAGCCCCAGGACAGGGAGCTCCTATAATTCACCCCTCCACTTT. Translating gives CASSPRTGSSYNSPLHF.

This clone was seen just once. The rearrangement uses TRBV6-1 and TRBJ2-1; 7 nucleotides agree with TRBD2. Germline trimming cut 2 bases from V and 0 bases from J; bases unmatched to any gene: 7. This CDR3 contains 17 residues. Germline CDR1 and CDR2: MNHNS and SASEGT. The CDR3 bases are TGTGCCAGCAGTGAATGGGGGGGGAGTCTCTCCTACAATGAGCAGTTCTTC. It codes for CASSEWGGSLSYNEQFF.

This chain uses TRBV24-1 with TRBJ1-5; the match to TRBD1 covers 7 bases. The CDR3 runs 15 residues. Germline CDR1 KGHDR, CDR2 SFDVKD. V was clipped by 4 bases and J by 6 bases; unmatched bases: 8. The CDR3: CATSDSTGLSQPQHF. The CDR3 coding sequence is TGTGCCACCAGTGACTCGACAGGGTTAAGTCAGCCCCAGCATTTT.

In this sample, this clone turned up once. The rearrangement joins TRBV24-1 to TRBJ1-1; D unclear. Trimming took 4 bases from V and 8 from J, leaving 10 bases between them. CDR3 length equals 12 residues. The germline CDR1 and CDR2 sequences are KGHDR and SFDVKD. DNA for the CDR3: TGTGCCACCAGTGACCCCCACAGAGAAGCTTTCTTT. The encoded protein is CATSDPHREAFF.

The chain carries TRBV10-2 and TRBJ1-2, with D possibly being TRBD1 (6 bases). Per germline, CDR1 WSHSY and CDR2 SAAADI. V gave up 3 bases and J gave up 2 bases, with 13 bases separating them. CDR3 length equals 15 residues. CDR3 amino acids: CASSDRAGANYGYTF. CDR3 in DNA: TGCGCCAGCAGTGACAGGGCAGGGGCAAACTATGGCTACACCTTC.

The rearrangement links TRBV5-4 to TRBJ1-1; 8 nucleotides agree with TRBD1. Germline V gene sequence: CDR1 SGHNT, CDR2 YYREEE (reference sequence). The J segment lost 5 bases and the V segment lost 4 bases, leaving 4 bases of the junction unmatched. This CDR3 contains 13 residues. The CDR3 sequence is CASSNDRGTEAFF. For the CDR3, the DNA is TGTGCCAGCAGCAACGACAGGGGTACTGAAGCTTTCTTT.

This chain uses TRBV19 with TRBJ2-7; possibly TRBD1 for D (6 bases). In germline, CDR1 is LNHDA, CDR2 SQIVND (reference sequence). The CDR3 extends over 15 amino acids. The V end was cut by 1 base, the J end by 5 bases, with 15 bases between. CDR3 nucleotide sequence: TGTGCCAGTAGTATAGTGCAGGGGAAGAAACACGAGCAGTACTTC. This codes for CASSIVQGKKHEQYF.

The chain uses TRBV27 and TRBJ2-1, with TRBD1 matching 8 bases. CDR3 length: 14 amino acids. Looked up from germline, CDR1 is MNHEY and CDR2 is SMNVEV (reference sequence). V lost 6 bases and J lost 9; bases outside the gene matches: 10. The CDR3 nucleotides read TGTGCCAGCAGCAGCGAATGGGGGACAGGTGAGCAGTTCTTC. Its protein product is CASSSEWGTGEQFF.

The CDR3 nucleotides are TGCGCCAGCAGCTTGGGGGCAGGGGGTCATCAGCCCCAGCATTTT. Its protein is CASSLGAGGHQPQHF. The V gene is TRBV5-1, the J gene TRBJ1-5; 7 nucleotides match TRBD1. CDR1 is SGHRS and CDR2 is YFSETQ in the germline V gene. This CDR3 contains 15 residues. The V and J ends lost 0 bases and 5 bases, in that order; junction bases with no gene match: 5. The whole variable domain, filled in from reference TRBV5-1 and TRBJ1-5, reads KAGVTQTPRYLIKTRGQQVTLSCSPISGHRSVSWYQQTPGQGLQFLFEYFSETQRNKGNFPGRFSGRQFSNSRSEMNVSTLELGDSALYLCASSLGAGGHQPQHFGDGTRLSIL.

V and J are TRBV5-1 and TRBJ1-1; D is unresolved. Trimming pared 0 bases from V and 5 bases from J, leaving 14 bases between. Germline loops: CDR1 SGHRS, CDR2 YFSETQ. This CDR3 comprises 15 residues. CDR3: CASSLAGVFGTEAFF. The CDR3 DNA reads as TGCGCCAGCAGCTTGGCCGGGGTATTTGGGACTGAAGCTTTCTTT.

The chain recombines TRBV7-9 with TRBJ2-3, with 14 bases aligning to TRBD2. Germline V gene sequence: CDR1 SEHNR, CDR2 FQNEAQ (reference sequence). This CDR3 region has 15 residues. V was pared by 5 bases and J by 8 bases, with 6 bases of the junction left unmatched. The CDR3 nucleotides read TGTGCCAGCAGCCCACAAGGGACTAGCGGGGGTACGCAGTATTTT. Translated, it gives CASSPQGTSGGTQYF.

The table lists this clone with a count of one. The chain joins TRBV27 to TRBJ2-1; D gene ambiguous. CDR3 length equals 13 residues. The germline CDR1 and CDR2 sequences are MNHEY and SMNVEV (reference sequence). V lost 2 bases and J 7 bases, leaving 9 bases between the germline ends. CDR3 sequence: CASSLSATNEQFF. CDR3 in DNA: TGTGCCAGCAGTTTAAGCGCCACAAATGAGCAGTTCTTC.

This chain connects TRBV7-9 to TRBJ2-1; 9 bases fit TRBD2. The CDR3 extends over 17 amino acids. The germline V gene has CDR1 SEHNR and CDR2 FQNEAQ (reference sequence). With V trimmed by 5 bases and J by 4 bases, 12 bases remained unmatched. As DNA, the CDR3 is TGTGCCAGCAGCCCGGGACTAGCCACTATAAGTTACAATGAGCAGTTCTTC. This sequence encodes CASSPGLATISYNEQFF.

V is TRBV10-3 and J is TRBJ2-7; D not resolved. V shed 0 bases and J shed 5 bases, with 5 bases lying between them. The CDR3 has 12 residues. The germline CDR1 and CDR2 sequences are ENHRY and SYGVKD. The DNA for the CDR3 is TGTGCCATCAGTGAGTCTGGCAACGAGCAGTACTTC. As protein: CAISESGNEQYF.

CDR3: CASRGQNTEAFF. CDR3 in DNA: TGTGCCAGCAGGGGACAGAACACTGAAGCTTTCTTT. V and J are TRBV4-2 and TRBJ1-1, with D possibly being TRBD1 (6 bases). Trimming cost V 6 bases and J 1 base, with 6 bases left between them. This CDR3 spans 12 amino acids. CDR1 and CDR2 from the germline V gene are LGHNA and YNFKEQ.

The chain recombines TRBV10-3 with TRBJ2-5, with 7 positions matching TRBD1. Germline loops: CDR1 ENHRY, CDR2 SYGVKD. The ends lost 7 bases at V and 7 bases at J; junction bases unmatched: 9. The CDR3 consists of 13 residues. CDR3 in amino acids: CAITKDRDGTQYF. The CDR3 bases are TGTGCCATCACTAAAGACAGGGACGGGACCCAGTACTTC.

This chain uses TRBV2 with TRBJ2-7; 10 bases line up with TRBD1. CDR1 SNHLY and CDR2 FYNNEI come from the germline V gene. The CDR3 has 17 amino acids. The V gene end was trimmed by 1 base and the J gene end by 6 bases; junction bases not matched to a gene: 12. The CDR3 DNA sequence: TGTGCCAGCAGTGAAGATCCGAGGGGGACAGGGGTCCCCGAGCAGTACTTC. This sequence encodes CASSEDPRGTGVPEQYF.

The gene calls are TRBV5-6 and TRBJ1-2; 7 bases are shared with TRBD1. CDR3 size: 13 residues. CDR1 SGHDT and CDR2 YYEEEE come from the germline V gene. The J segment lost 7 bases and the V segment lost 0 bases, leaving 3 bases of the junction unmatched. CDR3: CASSLGTGPGYTF. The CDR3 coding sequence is TGTGCCAGCAGCTTGGGGACAGGTCCTGGCTACACCTTC.

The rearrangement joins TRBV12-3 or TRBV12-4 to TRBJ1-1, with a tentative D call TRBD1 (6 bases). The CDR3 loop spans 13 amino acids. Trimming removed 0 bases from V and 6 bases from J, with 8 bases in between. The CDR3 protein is CASSLAYRAEAFF. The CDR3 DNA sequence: TGTGCCAGCAGTTTAGCGTACAGGGCTGAAGCTTTCTTT.